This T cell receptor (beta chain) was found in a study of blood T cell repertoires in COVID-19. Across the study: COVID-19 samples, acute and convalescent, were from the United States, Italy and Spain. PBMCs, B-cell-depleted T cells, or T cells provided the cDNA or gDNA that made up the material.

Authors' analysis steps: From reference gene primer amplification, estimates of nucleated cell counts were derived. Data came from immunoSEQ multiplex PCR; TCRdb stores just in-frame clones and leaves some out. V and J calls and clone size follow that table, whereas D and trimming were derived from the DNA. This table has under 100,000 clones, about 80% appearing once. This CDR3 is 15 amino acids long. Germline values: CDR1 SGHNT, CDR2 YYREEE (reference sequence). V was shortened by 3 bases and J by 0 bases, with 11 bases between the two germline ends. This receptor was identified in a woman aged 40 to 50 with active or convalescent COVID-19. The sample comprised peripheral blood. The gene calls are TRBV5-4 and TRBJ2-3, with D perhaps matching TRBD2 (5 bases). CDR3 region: CASSSQRSSTDTQYF. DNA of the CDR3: TGTGCCAGCAGCTCCCAGCGGTCTAGCACAGATACGCAGTATTTT. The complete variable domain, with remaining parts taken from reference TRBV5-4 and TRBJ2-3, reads ETGVTQSPTHLIKTRGQQVTLRCSSQSGHNTVSWYQQALGQGPQFIFQYYREEENGRGNFPPRFSGLQFPNYSSELNVNALELDDSALYLCASSSQRSSTDTQYFGPGTRLTVL.